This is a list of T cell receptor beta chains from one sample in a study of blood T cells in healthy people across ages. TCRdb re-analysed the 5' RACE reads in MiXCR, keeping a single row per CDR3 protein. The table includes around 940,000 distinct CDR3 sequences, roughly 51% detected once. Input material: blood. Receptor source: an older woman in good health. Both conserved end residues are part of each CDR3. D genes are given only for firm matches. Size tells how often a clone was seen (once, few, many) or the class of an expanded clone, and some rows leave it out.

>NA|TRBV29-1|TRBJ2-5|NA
TGCAGCGTTCCTGTGACAGACAAAGAGACCCAGTACTTC
CSVPVTDKETQYF
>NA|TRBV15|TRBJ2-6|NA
TGTGCCACCAGCAGAGAGGACCTCGCTGGGGCCAACGTCCTGACTTTC
CATSREDLAGANVLTF
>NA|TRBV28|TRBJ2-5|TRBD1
TGTGCCAGCAGAACTCCGGGACAGGGTAACAATGAGCAGTACTTC
CASRTPGQGNNEQYF
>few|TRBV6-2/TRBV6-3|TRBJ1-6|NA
TGTGCCAGCAGATCCCTCGTTATTAAAGGGGATTCACCCCTCCACTTT
CASRSLVIKGDSPLHF
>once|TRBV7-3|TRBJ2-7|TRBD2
TGTGCCAGCAGCTTAGAGGCGCGGGGGGCTAGCGGGAGGAATGAGCAGTACTTC
CASSLEARGASGRNEQYF
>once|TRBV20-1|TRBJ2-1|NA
TGCAGTGCTAGACGGGCCGAGCGGTTCTTC
CSARRAERFF
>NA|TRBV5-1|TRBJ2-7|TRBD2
TGCGCCAGCGGAAGACGACTAGCGGGGGCCTACGAGCAGTACTTC
CASGRRLAGAYEQYF
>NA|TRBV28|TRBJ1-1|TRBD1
TGTGCCAGCAGGGGGACAGGGGAATGGAACACTGAAGCTTTCTTT
CASRGTGEWNTEAFF
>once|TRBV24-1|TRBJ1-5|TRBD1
TGTGCCACCAGTGGGGGAGGACAGGCACAGCCCCAGCATTTT
CATSGGGQAQPQHF
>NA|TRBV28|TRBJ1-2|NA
TGTGCCAGTGCCCCAGCCCACTATGGCTACACCTTC
CASAPAHYGYTF
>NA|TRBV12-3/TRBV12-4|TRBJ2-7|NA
TGTGTCAGCAGTTTAGATCCTAGCTTCGAGCAGTACTTC
CVSSLDPSFEQYF